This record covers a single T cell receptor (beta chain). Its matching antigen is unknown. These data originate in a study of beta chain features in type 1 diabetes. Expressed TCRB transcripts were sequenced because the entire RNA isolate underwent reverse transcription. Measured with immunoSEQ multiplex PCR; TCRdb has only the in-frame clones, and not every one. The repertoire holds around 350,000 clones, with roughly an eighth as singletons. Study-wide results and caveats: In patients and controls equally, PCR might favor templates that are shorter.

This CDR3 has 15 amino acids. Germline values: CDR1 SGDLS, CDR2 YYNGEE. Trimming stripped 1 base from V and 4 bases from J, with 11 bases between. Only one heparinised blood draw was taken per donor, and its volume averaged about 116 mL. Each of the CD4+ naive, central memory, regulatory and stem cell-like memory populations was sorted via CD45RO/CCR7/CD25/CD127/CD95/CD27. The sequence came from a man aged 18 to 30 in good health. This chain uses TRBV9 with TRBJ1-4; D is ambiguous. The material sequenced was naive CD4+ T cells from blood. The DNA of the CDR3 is TGTGCCAGCAGCGTATCCGGGATAAATAATGAAAAACTGTTTTTT. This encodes CASSVSGINNEKLFF.